This T cell receptor beta chain was identified during a study of cytomegalovirus exposure and HLA in healthy donors. PCR employed 60 Vbeta and 13 Jbeta primers. TCRdb keeps only in-frame clones here, not all; method: immunoSEQ multiplex PCR. The sample holds approximately 150,000 clones, 77% seen once. Study observations and caveats: In a later analysis, common viral pathogens appeared linked to several of the most significant clusters.

There are 15 residues in the CDR3. The V and J ends lost 4 bases and 6 bases respectively, with 17 bases between them. Germline CDR1 is SGHRS and CDR2 is YFSETQ. This clone was seen more than once but under ten times. Its antigen is unidentified. J is TRBJ2-1 and V is TRBV5-1; TRBD2 is a possible D gene (6 bases). This sequence originates from a woman between 35 and 50 years old in good health and CMV-seropositive. The sample taken for sequencing was PBMCs. As DNA, the CDR3 is TGCGCCAGCAGCCTCTCTAGCGTAACGGGCAATGAGCAGTTCTTC. Translated, it gives CASSLSSVTGNEQFF.